The rows below give T cell receptor beta chains drawn from one sample of a study of T cells after yellow fever vaccination. TCRdb used MiXCR to reprocess the 5' RACE reads, holding one entry per CDR3 protein. The sample carries a few hundred thousand distinct CDR3 sequences, 6% to 8% recorded once. Sequencing used CD4+ T cells sorted from PBMCs, obtained on the day of the yellow fever booster vaccination. The receptors originated from a man aged 25 to 40 who received the YFV17D yellow fever vaccine. CDR3s include the opening cysteine and the closing phenylalanine or tryptophan. Fields, in order: clone size, V gene, J gene, D gene, CDR3 DNA, CDR3 protein. D genes are given only for firm matches. Clone size, where shown, is once, few, many, or a class for clones that have expanded.

size: -; V: TRBV7-2; J: TRBJ2-3; D: TRBD1; DNA: TGTGCCAGCAGCTCAACAGGGGGCGCCGGAGATACGCAGTATTTT; CDR3: CASSSTGGAGDTQYF
size: many; V: TRBV23-1; J: TRBJ2-1; D: -; DNA: TGCGCCAGCAGTCAATCGAGGATCGGGGGACCTTACAATGAGCAGTTCTTC; CDR3: CASSQSRIGGPYNEQFF
size: few; V: TRBV28; J: TRBJ2-2; D: -; DNA: TGTGCCGCTGGAAGATCCACCGGGGAGCTGTTTTTT; CDR3: CAAGRSTGELFF
size: -; V: TRBV7-8; J: TRBJ2-7; D: TRBD1; DNA: TGTGCCAGCAGCCCCTGGCAGGGGGCGGCAACCGAGCAGTACTTC; CDR3: CASSPWQGAATEQYF
size: few; V: TRBV5-1; J: TRBJ2-7; D: TRBD1; DNA: TGCGCCAGCAGCTTACGACAGGGGGCTGGCGAGCAGTACTTC; CDR3: CASSLRQGAGEQYF
size: many; V: TRBV7-2; J: TRBJ2-7; D: -; DNA: TGTGCCAGCACCCCCGAACTAGGGATAAGCGAGCAGTACTTC; CDR3: CASTPELGISEQYF
size: few; V: TRBV7-6; J: TRBJ1-1; D: -; DNA: TGTGCCAGCAGCTTAGACCGGGACACTCGGACGTCTTTCTTT; CDR3: CASSLDRDTRTSFF
size: few; V: TRBV27; J: TRBJ1-1; D: TRBD1; DNA: TGTGCCAGCAGTAAACTACCCGGACAGGGAAACACTGAAGCTTTCTTT; CDR3: CASSKLPGQGNTEAFF
size: -; V: TRBV15; J: TRBJ2-5; D: -; DNA: TGTGCCACCAGCAGAGATGTTGGGGCCCAGTACTTC; CDR3: CATSRDVGAQYF
size: many; V: TRBV5-1; J: TRBJ2-7; D: -; DNA: TGCGCCAGCAGCTTGGAGTCCCGCTCCTACGAGCAGTACTTC; CDR3: CASSLESRSYEQYF
size: few; V: TRBV12-3/TRBV12-4; J: TRBJ2-1; D: -; DNA: TGTGCCAGCAGCTCACTCGACGGGGCGGGAAATGAGCAGTTCTTC; CDR3: CASSSLDGAGNEQFF
size: few; V: TRBV24-1; J: TRBJ2-3; D: TRBD2; DNA: TGTGCCACCAGACCCCTGACTAGCGGCTACACAGATACGCAGTATTTT; CDR3: CATRPLTSGYTDTQYF
size: few; V: TRBV11-2; J: TRBJ2-7; D: -; DNA: TGTGCCAGCAGCCCACCTCCCGCCCTGTTATCCTACGAGCAGTACTTC; CDR3: CASSPPPALLSYEQYF
size: -; V: TRBV3-1; J: TRBJ2-2; D: TRBD1; DNA: TGTGCCAGCAGCCAAGGAGGGGTTGGCAGGGGGCTGAATTTGGCCGGGGAGCTGTTTTTT; CDR3: CASSQGGVGRGLNLAGELFF
size: many; V: TRBV18; J: TRBJ2-7; D: -; DNA: TGTGCCAGCTCACTGTCCGGAACGGACTCCTACGAGCAGTACTTC; CDR3: CASSLSGTDSYEQYF
size: few; V: TRBV12-3/TRBV12-4; J: TRBJ2-2; D: -; DNA: TGTGCCAGCAGGTTGCTTGAGCCCGGGGAGCTGTTTTTT; CDR3: CASRLLEPGELFF
size: -; V: TRBV29-1; J: TRBJ2-5; D: -; DNA: TGCAGCGCCGACTTTGCGGGGTTC; CDR3: CSADFAGF
size: few; V: TRBV5-6; J: TRBJ2-1; D: -; DNA: TGTGCCAGCAGCTTGTATCCGGGAACGAATGAGCAGTTCTTC; CDR3: CASSLYPGTNEQFF
size: many; V: TRBV12-3/TRBV12-4; J: TRBJ2-1; D: -; DNA: TGTGCCAGCAGACCGGTAGTTGGAGGGGGGGCCAATGAGCAGTTCTTC; CDR3: CASRPVVGGGANEQFF
size: few; V: TRBV20-1; J: TRBJ1-5; D: -; DNA: TGCAGTGCTAGGAGGAGCTGGGGTGGAAGCAATCAGCCCCAGCATTTT; CDR3: CSARRSWGGSNQPQHF
size: -; V: TRBV7-2; J: TRBJ2-1; D: TRBD1; DNA: TGTGCCAGCAGCTTAGGGGGGACAGGGGGTCGGGAGCAGTTCTTC; CDR3: CASSLGGTGGREQFF
size: many; V: TRBV4-3; J: TRBJ2-5; D: -; DNA: TGCGCCAGCAGCCAAGAGGGGTGGGGGGAGACCCAGTACTTC; CDR3: CASSQEGWGETQYF
size: -; V: TRBV9; J: TRBJ2-7; D: -; DNA: TGTGCCAGCAGCGTAGGGGTGAGGCACGCCTACGAGCAGTACTTC; CDR3: CASSVGVRHAYEQYF
size: many; V: TRBV12-3/TRBV12-4; J: TRBJ2-7; D: TRBD1; DNA: TGTGCCAGCAGACGGGACAGCTCCTACGAGCAGTACTTC; CDR3: CASRRDSSYEQYF
size: many; V: TRBV7-2; J: TRBJ2-7; D: -; DNA: TGTGCCAGCAGTCTACAAAATGGTTTCGAGCAGTACTTC; CDR3: CASSLQNGFEQYF
size: -; V: TRBV19; J: TRBJ1-1; D: TRBD1; DNA: TGTGCCACCGTGGACAGGGGGCGTAACACTGAAGCTTTCTTT; CDR3: CATVDRGRNTEAFF
size: many; V: TRBV15; J: TRBJ2-5; D: -; DNA: TGTGCCACCAGCAGAGGATCGCGCGGGTGGTGGGAGACCCAGTACTTC; CDR3: CATSRGSRGWWETQYF
size: -; V: TRBV20-1; J: TRBJ2-1; D: TRBD2; DNA: TGCAGTGCTAGTAACCGGGAGGTGTGGAATGAGCAGTTCTTC; CDR3: CSASNREVWNEQFF
size: few; V: TRBV21-1; J: TRBJ1-2; D: -; DNA: TGTGCCAGCAGCAATACGGGACAGGGGTTGGGCTACACCTTC; CDR3: CASSNTGQGLGYTF
size: few; V: TRBV12-3/TRBV12-4; J: TRBJ2-7; D: TRBD2; DNA: TGTGCCAGCAGTTTTATCGGCAGCGGGAGTGGTCCCTACGGTTACGAGCAGTACTTC; CDR3: CASSFIGSGSGPYGYEQYF
size: -; V: TRBV6-5; J: TRBJ2-7; D: -; DNA: TGTGCCAGCCACTCAGGGAGACACGAGCAGTACTTC; CDR3: CASHSGRHEQYF
size: few; V: TRBV10-3; J: TRBJ2-6; D: -; DNA: TGTGCCATCAGTGGAACGACAGATTCTGGGGCCAACGTCCTGACTTTC; CDR3: CAISGTTDSGANVLTF
size: -; V: TRBV19; J: TRBJ2-1; D: -; DNA: TGTGCCAGTAAAGGCCAGGGGCATGAGCAGTTCTTC; CDR3: CASKGQGHEQFF
size: few; V: TRBV7-2; J: TRBJ2-7; D: TRBD1; DNA: TGTGCCAGCAGCCAAGCAACAGGGGATAATTGGTACGAGCAGTACTTC; CDR3: CASSQATGDNWYEQYF
size: few; V: TRBV6-2/TRBV6-3; J: TRBJ2-4; D: -; DNA: TGTGCCACCTCGGTGGGGAACATTCAGTACTTC; CDR3: CATSVGNIQYF
size: many; V: TRBV7-2; J: TRBJ2-3; D: -; DNA: TGTGCCACCACAGAGAGCTACACAGATACGCAGTATTTT; CDR3: CATTESYTDTQYF
size: many; V: TRBV7-9; J: TRBJ1-4; D: -; DNA: TGTGCCAGCAGCTTAGACGAAAAACTGTTTTTT; CDR3: CASSLDEKLFF
size: many; V: TRBV5-1; J: TRBJ1-1; D: -; DNA: TGCGCCAGCAGCTTGGATTTAGGGGAGTCTGAAGCTTTCTTT; CDR3: CASSLDLGESEAFF
size: -; V: TRBV20-1; J: TRBJ1-5; D: -; DNA: TGCAGTGCTAGGACAGGTCTAAATCAGCCCCAGCATTTT; CDR3: CSARTGLNQPQHF